This T cell receptor (beta chain) stems from a study of metastatic and nonmetastatic thyroid tumors. Study details: The study looked at repertoires side by side in blood and in tumor or nodule tissue from malignant and benign thyroid patients. Points from the study as a whole: Within blood and tumor, benign nodules reportedly had significantly lower TCR beta diversity than malignant thyroid tumors did.

Until they underwent thyroid surgery, no patient had received any treatment. Original processing methods: Clinicopathological groups differed in CDR3, with these differences serving to build a distant-metastasis classifier for papillary thyroid cancer. MiXCR was used by TCRdb to re-call the PCR reads. The V and J calls here are based on TCRdb, not the publication. The table records about 10,000 clones, around 20% of them present only once. The CDR3 runs to 13 residues. Trimming stripped 5 bases from V and 4 bases from J, with 15 bases between. Germline CDR1 and CDR2: DFQATT and SNEGSKA (reference sequence). This clone has ten or more counts. The antigen remains undetermined.

Sequencing was carried out using adjacent normal tissue. The clonotype was recovered from a female donor with papillary thyroid cancer or a benign thyroid nodule (not recorded which). Some clones in this sample may be carry-over from other donors' samples. The V and J genes are TRBV20-1 and TRBJ2-7; D might be TRBD2 (5 bases). CDR3 sequence: CSALKEALYEQYF. The DNA of the CDR3 is TGCAGTGCTTTAAAGGAGGCGTTGTACGAGCAGTACTTC.